The 15 T cell receptor beta chains below were found in one sample sequenced in a study of T cell changes during pregnancy in multiple sclerosis. The data were produced by immunoSEQ multiplex PCR, yet TCRdb's version contains in-frame clones alone and is incomplete. Of around 55,000 clones in the sample, 90% to 95% were seen once. Sequenced here: CD8+ T cells from peripheral blood mononuclear cells, sampled in the second trimester of pregnancy. The source of these receptors is a female donor with multiple sclerosis, enrolled in a pregnancy study.

This chain joins TRBV7-9 and TRBJ2-1, with TRBD1 as a possible D gene (7 bases). The CDR3 runs 15 residues. Trimming removed 3 bases at V and 8 bases at J, with 17 bases between. Germline CDR1 is SEHNR and CDR2 is FQNEAQ (reference sequence). The CDR3 region has the DNA TGTGCCAGCAGCTTTATCTCCACAGGGGAGGATGAGCAGTTCTTC. This translates into CASSFISTGEDEQFF.

The chain joins TRBV5-1 to TRBJ2-7, with 11 nucleotides matching TRBD2. Germline V gives CDR1 SGHRS, CDR2 YFSETQ. The CDR3 runs 15 residues. V shed 4 bases and J 1 base; nucleotides not matched to a gene: 4. The CDR3 nucleotides are TGCGCCAGCAGCCGGGGGACTAGCGGTTCCTACGAGCAGTACTTC. This codes for CASSRGTSGSYEQYF.

The DNA for the CDR3 is TGCGCCAGCAGCTTGGCCGGGACACCAACTCTGCTAGCGGGAAGCACAGATACGCAGTATTTT. Translation gives CASSLAGTPTLLAGSTDTQYF. The chain employs TRBV5-1 and TRBJ2-3, with 9 bases fitting TRBD2. Germline V lookup: CDR1 SGHRS, CDR2 YFSETQ. V was pared by 0 bases and J by 0 bases, with 17 bases of the junction left unmatched. The CDR3 has 21 residues.

The rearrangement uses TRBV7-8 and TRBJ1-5; 9 positions match TRBD1. With 2 bases clipped from V and 4 bases from J, the junction kept 9 bases outside the gene matches. Germline V lookup: CDR1 SGHVS, CDR2 FQNEAQ. The CDR3 runs to 17 residues. CDR3: CASSLFVRDRANQPQHF. CDR3 coding DNA: TGTGCCAGCAGCTTATTCGTTAGGGACAGGGCTAATCAGCCCCAGCATTTT.

The genes are TRBV2 and TRBJ2-1, with a tentative D call TRBD1 (5 bases). The V gene lost 7 bases and the J gene lost 7 bases, with 14 bases spanning the gap. This CDR3 region has 13 residues. Germline CDR1 reads SNHLY; CDR2 reads FYNNEI. CDR3 residues: CASNSAGPNEQFF. The CDR3 nucleotides are TGTGCCAGCAATTCGGCAGGGCCAAATGAGCAGTTCTTC.

The CDR3 bases are TGTGCCAGCAGTTTAGGGCAGCCCAGGGAGCAGTACTTC. Translation: CASSLGQPREQYF. The chain combines TRBV27 with TRBJ2-7; D call uncertain. V lost 2 bases and J lost 7, with 12 bases in between. Germline CDR1 and CDR2: MNHEY and SMNVEV (reference sequence). The CDR3 extends over 13 amino acids.

This rearrangement joins TRBV6-4 to TRBJ2-5, with 7 bases aligning to TRBD1. There are 15 residues in the CDR3. The junction had 8 bases not matched to a gene; V was cut back by 6 bases and J by 1 base. Germline V lookup: CDR1 MRHNA, CDR2 SNTAGT. CDR3 amino acids: CASSPRGLPQETQYF. Here the CDR3 DNA reads TGTGCCAGCAGCCCAAGGGGGCTCCCCCAAGAGACCCAGTACTTC.

This chain connects TRBV4-3 to TRBJ1-3; D gene uncertain. Germline CDR1 and CDR2: LGHNA and YSLEER. V dropped 5 bases and J dropped 2 bases, with 7 bases sitting between them. This CDR3 contains 13 residues. The CDR3 reads CASSEAPGNTIYF. The CDR3 region has the DNA TGCGCCAGCAGCGAGGCGCCTGGAAACACCATATATTTT.

The count of this clone is one. V usage is TRBV9 and J usage is TRBJ2-1; TRBD2 aligns across 16 bases. Germline trimming cut 5 bases from V and 3 bases from J; bases unmatched to any gene: 11. Germline assignment: CDR1 SGDLS and CDR2 YYNGEE. This CDR3 has 19 amino acids. The CDR3 loop is CASSKSGLAGGLVYNEQFF. CDR3 nucleotides: TGTGCCAGCAGTAAGTCGGGACTAGCGGGAGGGTTGGTCTACAATGAGCAGTTCTTC.

This clone was found a few times. V and J are TRBV25-1 and TRBJ1-1; 9 bases align to TRBD1. Losses at the gene ends were 1 base for V and 1 base for J; bases not matched to a gene: 1. Germline CDR1 is MGHDK and CDR2 is SYGVNS. The CDR3 has 15 residues. This CDR3 reads CASSEWGQGNTEAFF. The CDR3 DNA reads TGTGCCAGCAGTGAATGGGGACAGGGGAACACTGAAGCTTTCTTT.

This clone has a single count. This chain uses TRBV9 with TRBJ2-3; no clear D. Germline V lookup: CDR1 SGDLS, CDR2 YYNGEE. The V and J ends lost 1 base and 0 bases respectively, with 9 bases between them. This CDR3 has 15 residues. The CDR3 nucleotides are TGTGCCAGCAGCGTACAACCCGAGAGCACAGATACGCAGTATTTT. This encodes CASSVQPESTDTQYF.

This clone came up once. The chain is built from TRBV7-6 and TRBJ2-2; D possibly corresponds to TRBD1 (6 bases). CDR3 length equals 16 residues. Germline V CDR1 and CDR2: SGHVS, FNYEAQ. Trimming stripped 5 bases from V and 0 bases from J, with 13 bases between. CDR3 amino acids: CASSPSGATNTGELFF. The CDR3 DNA follows: TGTGCCAGCAGCCCCTCAGGGGCGACGAACACCGGGGAGCTGTTTTTT.

The chain is built from TRBV7-9 and TRBJ2-7; D possibly corresponds to TRBD1 (5 bases). Trimming left V 7 bases short and J 3 bases short, with 25 bases between. Germline CDR1 is SEHNR and CDR2 is FQNEAQ (reference sequence). CDR3 size: 17 residues. As DNA, the CDR3 is TGTGCCAGCATGACCCATACAAGCTCAGGGAACGGCTACGAGCAGTACTTC. It codes for CASMTHTSSGNGYEQYF.

The chain uses TRBV7-3 and TRBJ2-6; TRBD1 matches at 8 bases. This CDR3 is built from 19 residues. The germline V gene encodes CDR1 SGHTA and CDR2 FQGTGA. The V and J ends lost 4 bases and 5 bases, in that order; junction bases with no gene match: 16. CDR3 residues: CASSSYPWDRLGWANVLTF. The CDR3 bases are TGTGCCAGCAGCTCTTACCCTTGGGACAGGTTAGGATGGGCCAACGTCCTGACTTTC.

The chain joins TRBV4-1 to TRBJ1-2; no definite D call. The CDR3 has 16 amino acids. Germline V CDR1 and CDR2: MGHRA, YSYEKL. V shed 0 bases and J shed 6 bases, with 17 bases lying between them. CDR3: CASSQDVSGWQNGYTF. In DNA, the CDR3 is TGCGCCAGCAGCCAAGATGTGTCGGGATGGCAGAATGGCTACACCTTC.